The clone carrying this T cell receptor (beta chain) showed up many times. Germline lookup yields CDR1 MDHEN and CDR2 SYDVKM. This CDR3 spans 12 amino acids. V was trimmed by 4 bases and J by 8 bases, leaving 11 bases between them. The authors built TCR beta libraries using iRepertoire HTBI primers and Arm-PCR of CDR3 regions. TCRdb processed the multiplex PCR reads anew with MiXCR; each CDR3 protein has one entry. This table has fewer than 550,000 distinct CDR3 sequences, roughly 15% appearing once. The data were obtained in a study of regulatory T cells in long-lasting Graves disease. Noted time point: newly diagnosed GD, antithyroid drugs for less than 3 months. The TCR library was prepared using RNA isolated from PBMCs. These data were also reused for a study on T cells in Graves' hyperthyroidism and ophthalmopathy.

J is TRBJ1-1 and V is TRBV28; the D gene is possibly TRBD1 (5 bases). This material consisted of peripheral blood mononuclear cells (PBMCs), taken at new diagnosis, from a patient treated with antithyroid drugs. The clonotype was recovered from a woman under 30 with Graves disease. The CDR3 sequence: CASSYRRTEAFF. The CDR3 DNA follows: TGTGCCAGCAGTTATCGCCGGACAGAAGCTTTCTTT.